One and the same sample provided the 17 T cell receptor beta chains below, sequenced in a study of T cell responses to AZD1222 COVID-19 vaccine. Produced via immunoSEQ multiplex PCR; TCRdb's table is partial and in-frame only. Counted here are around 120,000 clones, approximately 85% occurring once; the ten biggest clones make up roughly 3.9%. The source was peripheral blood, collected on day 0 of MenACWY control vaccination. Receptors were obtained from an adult in good health.

The chain combines TRBV6-5 with TRBJ1-2, with D perhaps matching TRBD1 (5 bases). Trimming took off 5 bases at V and 8 bases at J, with 15 bases between the two ends. The CDR3 extends over 13 amino acids. Germline V gene sequence: CDR1 MNHEY, CDR2 SVGAGI. This chain's CDR3 is CASSPPGGRGYTF. The CDR3 region has the DNA TGTGCCAGCAGTCCTCCGGGGGGTAGGGGCTACACCTTC.

The rearrangement links TRBV7-2 to TRBJ1-5, with TRBD1 as a possible D gene (5 bases). V was shortened by 2 bases and J by 5 bases, with 7 bases between the two germline ends. This CDR3 is 13 amino acids long. The germline gives CDR1 SGHTA, CDR2 FQGNSA. CDR3: CASSLQQDQPQHF. The CDR3 bases are TGTGCCAGCAGCTTACAACAGGATCAGCCCCAGCATTTT. Looking up the rest from reference TRBV7-2 and TRBJ1-5 gives the full variable domain: GAGVSQSPSNKVTEKGKDVELRCDPISGHTALYWYRQSLGQGLEFLIYFQGNSAPDKSGLPSDRFSAERTGGSVSTLTIQRTQQEDSAVYLCASSLQQDQPQHFGDGTRLSIL.

V is TRBV29-1 and J is TRBJ1-1; D remains unclear. This CDR3 spans 12 amino acids. The germline V and J ends were trimmed by 4 bases and 0 bases, with 6 bases remaining between them. CDR1 is SQVTM and CDR2 is ANQGSEA in the germline V gene. In DNA, the CDR3 is TGCAGCGTTGGACGGCTGAACACTGAAGCTTTCTTT. It yields the protein CSVGRLNTEAFF. Looking up the rest from reference TRBV29-1 and TRBJ1-1 gives the full variable domain: SAVISQKPSRDICQRGTSLTIQCQVDSQVTMMFWYRQQPGQSLTLIATANQGSEATYESGFVIDKFPISRPNLTFSTLTVSNMSPEDSSIYLCSVGRLNTEAFFGQGTRLTVV.

This sequence joins TRBV4-2 and TRBJ2-2; possible D gene TRBD2, 9 bases. Trimming cost V 2 bases and J 4 bases, with 23 bases left between them. Germline V gene sequence: CDR1 LGHNA, CDR2 YNFKEQ. The CDR3 spans 19 residues. In DNA, the CDR3 is TGTGCCAGCAGCCAAAGGACAGGGCTAGCGGGAACTTTCACCGGGGAGCTGTTTTTT. This encodes CASSQRTGLAGTFTGELFF.

The V and J genes are TRBV20-1 and TRBJ1-1; D unresolved. The V end was cut by 3 bases, the J end by 7 bases, with 9 bases between. The CDR3 runs to 11 residues. Germline-derived CDR1 and CDR2 are DFQATT and SNEGSKA (reference sequence). CDR3 sequence: CSASSGGEAFF. In DNA, the CDR3 is TGCAGTGCTAGTTCCGGAGGTGAAGCTTTCTTT.

This chain connects TRBV9 to TRBJ1-6; a possible D gene is TRBD1 (6 bases). The CDR3 has 15 residues. Germline V gives CDR1 SGDLS, CDR2 YYNGEE. The V end was cut by 0 bases, the J end by 5 bases, with 9 bases between. The CDR3 region is CASSVGQADNSPLHF. CDR3 DNA sequence: TGTGCCAGCAGCGTAGGACAGGCGGATAATTCACCCCTCCACTTT.

Notes on this clone: Compared with germline, one end of the junction differs, possibly owing to a read error. The J gene is TRBJ2-3, the V gene TRBV7-2, with 9 positions matching TRBD2. CDR1 and CDR2 from the germline V gene are SGHTA and FQGNSA. CDR3 length: 15 amino acids. In nucleotides, the CDR3 is TGTGCCAGCATCTTAGCGGGGGCCATCACAGATACGCAGTATTTT. The encoded protein is CASILAGAITDTQYF.

The genes are TRBV3-1 (or the pseudogene TRBV3-2) and TRBJ2-3; D might be TRBD2 (6 bases). V lost 2 bases and J 12 bases, leaving 12 bases between the germline ends. Germline V gives CDR1 LGHDT, CDR2 YNNKEL (reference sequence). This CDR3 is built from 12 residues. The CDR3, as DNA: TGTGCCAGCAGCCAAAGCGGAGGGAATCAGTATTTT. It specifies CASSQSGGNQYF.

This sequence joins TRBV11-2 and TRBJ2-2; D might be TRBD2 (5 bases). The V gene's germline CDR1 is SGHAT and CDR2 FQNNGV. The V end was cut by 2 bases, the J end by 7 bases, with 17 bases between. The CDR3 contains 16 residues. The CDR3 sequence: CASSLRQPRAGGELFF. As DNA, the CDR3 is TGTGCCAGCAGCTTACGGCAGCCGAGGGCAGGCGGGGAGCTGTTTTTT.

With respect to this clone: The junction shows a germline mismatch at one end, possibly a read error. The rearrangement joins TRBV7-7 to TRBJ2-5, with a weak D call TRBD2 (7 bases). CDR3 length: 14 amino acids. CDR1 SSHAT and CDR2 FNYEAQ come from the germline V gene (reference sequence). CDR3 protein: CASSFSGGRETQYF. The CDR3 nucleotides are TGTGCTAGCAGCTTCTCGGGGGGCAGGGAGACCCAGTACTTC.

V is TRBV5-1 and J is TRBJ1-1, with no clear D. Looked up from germline, CDR1 is SGHRS and CDR2 is YFSETQ. The ends were cut back, 4 bases at V and 0 bases at J, with 13 bases in the middle. This CDR3 contains 15 residues. The CDR3, as DNA: TGCGCCAGCAGCCCCCGGTCGTTCATGAACACTGAAGCTTTCTTT. Residues: CASSPRSFMNTEAFF.

The chain uses TRBV28 and TRBJ1-5, with 7 bases identical to TRBD1. The CDR3 has 15 amino acids. The germline V gene has CDR1 MDHEN and CDR2 SYDVKM. The ends lost 6 bases at V and 5 bases at J; junction bases unmatched: 10. CDR3: CASSPSTGLDQPQHF. CDR3 DNA sequence: TGTGCCAGCAGCCCATCGACAGGGTTGGATCAGCCCCAGCATTTT.

V and J are TRBV30 and TRBJ2-7; possibly TRBD1 for D (5 bases). This CDR3 has 14 amino acids. Germline-derived CDR1 and CDR2 are GTSNPN and SVGIG (reference sequence). V was clipped by 2 bases and J by 3 bases, with 14 bases between them. The CDR3 DNA is TGTGCCTGGAGTTATAAGGGGATCCGCTACGAGCAGTACTTC. It yields the protein CAWSYKGIRYEQYF.

The chain carries TRBV6-5 and TRBJ2-3; 12 nucleotides match TRBD2. V gave up 8 bases and J gave up 5 bases; unmatched junction bases: 8. The CDR3 is 15 residues long. Germline loops: CDR1 MNHEY, CDR2 SVGAGI. CDR3 amino acids: CASLLAGGIGDTQYF. CDR3 in DNA: TGTGCCAGCTTACTAGCGGGGGGAATCGGAGATACGCAGTATTTT.

The V call is TRBV5-4, the J call TRBJ1-3, with a weak D call TRBD1 (6 bases). Trimming took off 0 bases at V and 7 bases at J, with 11 bases between the two ends. CDR1 and CDR2 (germline): SGHNT, YYREEE (reference sequence). The CDR3 has 14 residues. CDR3: CASSLGDRPNTIYF. CDR3 sequence (DNA): TGTGCCAGCAGCTTGGGTGACAGGCCTAACACCATATATTTT.

The V gene is TRBV6-5, the J gene TRBJ1-5; a possible D gene is TRBD1 (5 bases). This CDR3 comprises 15 residues. The V gene's germline CDR1 is MNHEY and CDR2 SVGAGI. V lost 5 bases and J lost 6, with 17 bases in between. The chain's CDR3 is CASSPRAGLGQPQHF. The CDR3 nucleotides are TGTGCCAGCAGTCCCCGGGCAGGGCTCGGTCAGCCCCAGCATTTT.

The V gene is TRBV6-5, the J gene TRBJ1-4; D is ambiguous. Germline CDR1 MNHEY, CDR2 SVGAGI. CDR3 length: 13 amino acids. The V gene lost 2 bases and the J gene lost 8 bases, with 9 bases spanning the gap. Here the CDR3 DNA reads TGTGCCAGCAGTTACACTGCCAACGAAAAACTGTTTTTT. This sequence encodes CASSYTANEKLFF.